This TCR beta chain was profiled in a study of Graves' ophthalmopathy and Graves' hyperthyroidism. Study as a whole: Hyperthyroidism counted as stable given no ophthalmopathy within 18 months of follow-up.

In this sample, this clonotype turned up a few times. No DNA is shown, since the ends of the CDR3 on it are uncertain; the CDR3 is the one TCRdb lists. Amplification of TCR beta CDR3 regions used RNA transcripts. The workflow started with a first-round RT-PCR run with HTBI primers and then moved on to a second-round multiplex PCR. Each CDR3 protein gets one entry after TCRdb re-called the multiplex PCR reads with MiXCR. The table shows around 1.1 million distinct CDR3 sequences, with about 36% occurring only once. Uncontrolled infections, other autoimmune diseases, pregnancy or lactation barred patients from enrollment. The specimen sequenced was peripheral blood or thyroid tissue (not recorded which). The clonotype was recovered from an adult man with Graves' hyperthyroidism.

CDR3: CASSLGVGGGSGNTLYF. The V gene is TRBV7-2, the J gene TRBJ1-3; the D call TRBD1 from the table was never checked on the DNA. Counting both end residues, the CDR3 totals 17 amino acids. Germline assignment: CDR1 SGHTA and CDR2 FQGNSA.